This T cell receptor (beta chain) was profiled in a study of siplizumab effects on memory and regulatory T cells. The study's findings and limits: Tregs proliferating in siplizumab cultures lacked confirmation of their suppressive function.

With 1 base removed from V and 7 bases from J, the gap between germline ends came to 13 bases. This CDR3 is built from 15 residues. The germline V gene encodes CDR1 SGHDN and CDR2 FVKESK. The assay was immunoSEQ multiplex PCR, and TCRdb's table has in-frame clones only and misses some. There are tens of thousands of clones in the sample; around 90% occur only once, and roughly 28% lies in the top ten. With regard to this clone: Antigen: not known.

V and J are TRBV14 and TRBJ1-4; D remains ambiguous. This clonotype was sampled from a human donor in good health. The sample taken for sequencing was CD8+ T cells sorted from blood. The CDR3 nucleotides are TGTGCCAGCAGCCAAGGTCACCAGGCAAGTGAAAAACTGTTTTTT. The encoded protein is CASSQGHQASEKLFF.